One T cell receptor beta chain is described in this entry. The ends lost 7 bases at V and 6 bases at J; junction bases unmatched: 8. Germline CDR1 and CDR2: MDHEN and SYDVKM. The length of the CDR3 is 13 residues. The data are from a study of blood T cell repertoires in COVID-19. Study background: Whether acute or convalescent, the COVID-19 samples came from the United States, Italy and Spain. In each case, the material was cDNA or gDNA derived from T cells, B-cell-depleted T cells, or PBMCs.

In the source study's methods: Cell counts per sample came from amplifying reference gene primers. The assay was immunoSEQ multiplex PCR, and TCRdb's table has in-frame clones only and misses some. V, J and clone size derive from that table, while D and trimming were established from the DNA sequence. The repertoire consists of some 57,000 clones, with almost 90% occurring once and the leading ten covering about 13%. This clonotype was obtained from a man between 60 and 75 years old with active COVID-19. The chain has TRBV28 and TRBJ2-7; 8 bases fit TRBD1. The sample was peripheral blood. In DNA form, the CDR3 reads TGTGCCAGCATCCGGACAGGGAGGCGCGAGCAGTACTTC. This gives the protein CASIRTGRREQYF.